A single sample gave rise to the 10 T cell receptor beta chains below, sequenced in a study of breast tumors, draining lymph nodes, adjacent tissues. TCRdb independently ran MiXCR on the multiplex PCR reads; one entry per CDR3 protein. This table has about 270,000 distinct CDR3 sequences, 30% appearing once. The lymph nodes were axillary draining lymph nodes from breast cancer patients. Sequencing was performed on axillary lymph node tissue. Every receptor here comes from a female donor with breast cancer. Some clones in this sample may be carry-over from other donors' samples.

In regard to this clonotype: The final CDR3 position lacks the conserved phenylalanine or tryptophan, pointing to a likely read error. J is TRBJ1-5 and V is TRBV7-2; no definite D call. Trimming took 8 bases from V and 4 from J, leaving 18 bases between them. Looked up from germline, CDR1 is SGHTA and CDR2 is FQGNSA. This CDR3 has 15 residues. Here the CDR3 reads CASSPQRGKNQPQHS. CDR3 sequence (DNA): TGTGCCAGCTCTCCACAGAGAGGCAAGAATCAGCCCCAGCATTCT.

This clonotype was detected a few times. The chain employs TRBV28 and TRBJ2-7; 7 nucleotides agree with TRBD1. The germline gives CDR1 MDHEN, CDR2 SYDVKM. The V and J ends lost 6 bases and 0 bases, in that order; junction bases with no gene match: 5. This CDR3 region has 14 residues. The CDR3 here is CASRRQGRSYEQYF. CDR3 nucleotides: TGTGCCAGCAGACGACAGGGCCGCTCCTACGAGCAGTACTTC.

This clonotype was recorded at least ten times. The chain has TRBV29-1 and TRBJ2-7; D assignment may be TRBD1 or TRBD2 (5 bases each). There are 13 residues in the CDR3. CDR1 and CDR2 (germline): SQVTM, ANQGSEA. V lost 6 bases and J lost 8, with 20 bases in between. The CDR3 sequence is CSVGTERTGKQYF. CDR3 DNA: TGCAGCGTAGGGACCGAGAGAACCGGAAAGCAGTACTTC.

V is TRBV10-3 and J is TRBJ1-1; D perhaps matches TRBD1 (5 bases). Trimming left V 3 bases short and J 5 bases short, with 13 bases between. There are 14 residues in the CDR3. Germline values: CDR1 ENHRY, CDR2 SYGVKD. The CDR3 DNA sequence: TGTGCCATCAGTGACCCAGGGAGGGAGACTGAAGCTTTCTTT. It yields the protein CAISDPGRETEAFF.

This clonotype was counted ten times or more. The chain is built from TRBV24-1 and TRBJ1-5; tentatively, D is TRBD1 (5 bases). Germline lookup yields CDR1 KGHDR and CDR2 SFDVKD. V shed 4 bases and J shed 1 base, with 7 bases lying between them. The CDR3 contains 14 residues. In DNA form, the CDR3 reads TGTGCCACCAGTGACCCAGGGAGCAATCAGCCCCAGCATTTT. This translates into CATSDPGSNQPQHF.

The chain recombines TRBV19 with TRBJ2-1; D is perhaps TRBD1 or TRBD2 (6 bases each). This CDR3 is 14 amino acids long. The ends were cut back, 4 bases at V and 15 bases at J, with 22 bases in the middle. Germline CDR1 reads LNHDA; CDR2 reads SQIVND (reference sequence). The CDR3 sequence: CASSRGAPTRGLFF. CDR3 in DNA: TGTGCCAGTAGTAGGGGGGCTCCCACAAGAGGCCTGTTCTTC. Full variable domain (outside the CDR3, taken from reference TRBV19 and TRBJ2-1): DGGITQSPKYLFRKEGQNVTLSCEQNLNHDAMYWYRQDPGQGLRLIYYSQIVNDFQKGDIAEGYSVSREKKESFPLTVTSAQKNPTAFYLCASSRGAPTRGLFFGPGTRLTVL.

In this sample, this clonotype turned up a few times. A single base separates this from a much larger clone, so it may be a read error. This CDR3 is CASRSNNEQFF. In nucleotides, the CDR3 is TGTGCCAGCAGAAGCAACAATGAGCAGTTCTTC. The rearrangement links TRBV2 to TRBJ2-1; D is unresolved. This CDR3 comprises 11 residues. Trimming took 6 bases from V and 5 from J, leaving 5 bases between them. Germline V gene lookup returns CDR1 SNHLY and CDR2 FYNNEI.

This clonotype was recorded at least ten times. CDR3 sequence reads: CSASSSPPYQETQYF. The CDR3 region has the DNA TGCAGTGCTAGTTCGTCTCCGCCGTACCAAGAGACCCAGTACTTC. The rearrangement links TRBV20-1 to TRBJ2-5; D not resolved. The CDR3 loop spans 15 amino acids. The germline V and J ends were trimmed by 3 bases and 0 bases, with 14 bases remaining between them. CDR1 is DFQATT and CDR2 is SNEGSKA in the germline V gene (reference sequence).

The sample holds many counts of this clonotype. The rearrangement uses TRBV5-1 and TRBJ2-2, with D possibly called TRBD1 or TRBD2 (5 bases each). Trimming stripped 1 base from V and 7 bases from J, with 14 bases between. The CDR3 is made up of 15 amino acids. Germline CDR1 reads SGHRS; CDR2 reads YFSETQ. The CDR3 loop is CASSLTPGDGGELFF. The DNA of the CDR3 is TGCGCCAGCAGCTTGACCCCCGGGGACGGCGGGGAGCTGTTTTTT.

This clonotype was counted ten times or more. The J gene is TRBJ1-5, the V gene TRBV2, with a possible D match to TRBD1 (6 bases). V was pared by 8 bases and J by 3 bases, with 11 bases between. The CDR3 runs 13 residues. The germline gives CDR1 SNHLY, CDR2 FYNNEI. The CDR3 coding sequence is TGTGCCAGCGTTGGACAGCCCAATCAGCCCCAGCATTTT. This sequence encodes CASVGQPNQPQHF.